One sample yielded the 5 T cell receptor beta chains listed below, sequenced in a study of blood T cell repertoires in COVID-19. Clones were sequenced by immunoSEQ multiplex PCR, and TCRdb holds only the in-frame ones, with some missing. The table has around 260,000 clones, roughly four fifths seen once. The sample was peripheral blood. Receptors were obtained from a woman aged 45-65 years who had recovered from COVID-19.

In regard to this clone: Germline and junction disagree at one end, which may indicate a read error. V is TRBV6-5 and J is TRBJ1-2, with TRBD1 as a possible D gene (6 bases). Germline-derived CDR1 and CDR2 are MNHEY and SVGAGI. This CDR3 comprises 12 residues. CDR3 bases: TGTGCCAGCAGCTTCGGGAGGACAGACCCTTGCTTC. Its protein product is CASSFGRTDPCF.

The V call is TRBV7-9, the J call TRBJ2-3, with 13 bases that match TRBD2. The CDR3 runs 17 residues. After removal of 5 bases from V and 6 bases from J, the junction contained 11 bases not matched to a gene. The V gene's germline CDR1 is SEHNR and CDR2 FQNEAQ (reference sequence). The CDR3 spells CASSKGTSGIFEDTQYF. CDR3 DNA: TGTGCCAGCAGCAAAGGGACTAGCGGGATCTTCGAGGATACGCAGTATTTT. Complete variable domain (other parts from reference TRBV7-9 and TRBJ2-3): DTGVSQNPRHKITKRGQNVTFRCDPISEHNRLYWYRQTLGQGPEFLTYFQNEAQLEKSRLLSDRFSAERPKGSFSTLEIQRTEQGDSAMYLCASSKGTSGIFEDTQYFGPGTRLTVL.

V gene TRBV29-1 combines with J gene TRBJ2-7; 7 bases map to TRBD2. The germline CDR1 and CDR2 sequences are SQVTM and ANQGSEA. V was pared by 6 bases and J by 0 bases, with 5 bases of the junction left unmatched. This CDR3 contains 13 residues. CDR3 residues: CSVGEGSSYEQYF. CDR3 coding DNA: TGCAGCGTAGGGGAGGGCAGCTCCTACGAGCAGTACTTC.

A word on this clone: A read error may produce the germline difference seen at one junction end. V and J are TRBV30 and TRBJ2-7, with D possibly matching TRBD2 (6 bases). This CDR3 has 11 amino acids. CDR1 is GTSNPN, CDR2 SVGIG, per germline (reference sequence). The CDR3 DNA is TGTGCCTGGAGTGGCGGGGCCAAAGGTAGCTTC. Encoded protein: CAWSGGAKGSF. Using reference TRBV30 and TRBJ2-7 for the parts outside the CDR3, the full variable domain is SQTIHQWPATLVQPVGSPLSLECTVEGTSNPNLYWYRQAAGRGLQLLFYSVGIGQISSEVPQNLSASRPQDRQFILSSKKLLLSDSGFYLCAWSGGAKGSFGPGTRLTVT.

This chain uses TRBV6-6 with TRBJ1-1; 8 bases are shared with TRBD1. The V gene end was trimmed by 6 bases and the J gene end by 6 bases; junction bases not matched to a gene: 15. Germline CDR1 reads MNHNY; CDR2 reads SVGAGI (reference sequence). The CDR3 consists of 16 residues. In nucleotides, the CDR3 is TGTGCCAGCAGAAAACAAACACCGGGACAGGCTTCTGAAGCTTTCTTT. It translates to CASRKQTPGQASEAFF.